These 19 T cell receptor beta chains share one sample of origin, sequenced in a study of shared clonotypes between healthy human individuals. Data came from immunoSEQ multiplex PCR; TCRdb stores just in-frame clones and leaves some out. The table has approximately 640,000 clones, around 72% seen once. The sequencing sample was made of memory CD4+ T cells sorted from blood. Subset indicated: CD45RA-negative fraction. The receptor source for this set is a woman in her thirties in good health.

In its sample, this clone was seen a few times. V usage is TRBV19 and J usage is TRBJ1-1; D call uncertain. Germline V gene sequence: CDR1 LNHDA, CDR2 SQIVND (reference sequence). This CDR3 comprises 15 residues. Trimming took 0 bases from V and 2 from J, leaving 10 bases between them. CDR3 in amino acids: CASSIDGRSNTEAFF. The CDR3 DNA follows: TGTGCCAGTAGTATAGATGGTCGCTCCAACACTGAAGCTTTCTTT.

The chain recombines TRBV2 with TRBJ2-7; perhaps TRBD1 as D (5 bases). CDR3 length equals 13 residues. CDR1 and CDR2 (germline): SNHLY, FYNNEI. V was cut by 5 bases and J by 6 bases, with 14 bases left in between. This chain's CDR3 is CASSPDQGTEQYF. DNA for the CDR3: TGTGCCAGCAGTCCAGACCAGGGAACCGAGCAGTACTTC.

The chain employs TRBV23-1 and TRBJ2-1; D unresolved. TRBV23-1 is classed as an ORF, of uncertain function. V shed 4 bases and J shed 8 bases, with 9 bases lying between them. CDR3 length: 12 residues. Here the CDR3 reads CASSLKCDEQFF. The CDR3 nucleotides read TGCGCCAGCAGTCTAAAATGTGATGAGCAGTTCTTC.

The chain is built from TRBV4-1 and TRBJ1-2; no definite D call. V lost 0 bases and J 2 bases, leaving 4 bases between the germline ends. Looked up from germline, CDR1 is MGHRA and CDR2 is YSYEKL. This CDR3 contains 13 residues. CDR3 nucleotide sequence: TGCGCCAGCAGCCAAGACAGCAACTATGGCTACACCTTC. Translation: CASSQDSNYGYTF.

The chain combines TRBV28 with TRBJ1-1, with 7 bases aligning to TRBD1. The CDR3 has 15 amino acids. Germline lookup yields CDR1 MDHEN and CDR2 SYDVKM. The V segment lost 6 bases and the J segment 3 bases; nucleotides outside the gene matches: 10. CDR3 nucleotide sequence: TGTGCCAGCAGCCAAAGACAGACAGGGTACACTGAAGCTTTCTTT. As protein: CASSQRQTGYTEAFF.

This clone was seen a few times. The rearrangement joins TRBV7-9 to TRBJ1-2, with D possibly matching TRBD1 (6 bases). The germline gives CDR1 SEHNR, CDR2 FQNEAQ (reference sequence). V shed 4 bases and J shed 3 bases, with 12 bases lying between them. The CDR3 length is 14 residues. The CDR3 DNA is TGTGCCAGCAGCTCACAGGGAGGACACTATGGCTACACCTTC. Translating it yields CASSSQGGHYGYTF.

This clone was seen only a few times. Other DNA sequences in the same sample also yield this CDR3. Here the CDR3 DNA reads TGCGCCAGCAGCCTAGGGACGGATGGAAACACCATATATTTT. Protein: CASSLGTDGNTIYF. The V call is TRBV5-1, the J call TRBJ1-3, with D possibly TRBD1 on 5 matching bases. Germline V lookup: CDR1 SGHRS, CDR2 YFSETQ. The V gene lost 4 bases and the J gene lost 3 bases, with 11 bases spanning the gap. CDR3 length equals 14 residues. Using reference TRBV5-1 and TRBJ1-3 for the parts outside the CDR3, the full variable domain is KAGVTQTPRYLIKTRGQQVTLSCSPISGHRSVSWYQQTPGQGLQFLFEYFSETQRNKGNFPGRFSGRQFSNSRSEMNVSTLELGDSALYLCASSLGTDGNTIYFGEGSWLTVV.

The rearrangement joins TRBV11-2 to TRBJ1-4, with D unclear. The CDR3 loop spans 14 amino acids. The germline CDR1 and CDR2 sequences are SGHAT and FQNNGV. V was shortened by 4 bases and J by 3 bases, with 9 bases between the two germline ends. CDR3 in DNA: TGTGCCAGCAGCTCCGGGCTGTCTAATGAAAAACTGTTTTTT. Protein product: CASSSGLSNEKLFF.

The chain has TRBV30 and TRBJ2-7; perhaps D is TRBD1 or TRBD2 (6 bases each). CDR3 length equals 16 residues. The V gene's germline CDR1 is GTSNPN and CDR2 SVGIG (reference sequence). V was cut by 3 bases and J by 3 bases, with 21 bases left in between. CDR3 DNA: TGTGCCTGGAGGTCTGGGGGGCTCCTTCGATACTACGAGCAGTACTTC. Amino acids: CAWRSGGLLRYYEQYF.

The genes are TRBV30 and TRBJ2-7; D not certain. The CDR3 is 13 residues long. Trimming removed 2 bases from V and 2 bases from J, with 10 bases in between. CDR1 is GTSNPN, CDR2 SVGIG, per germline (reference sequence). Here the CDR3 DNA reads TGTGCCTGGAGTCCCGGGCCTACCTACGAGCAGTACTTC. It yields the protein CAWSPGPTYEQYF.

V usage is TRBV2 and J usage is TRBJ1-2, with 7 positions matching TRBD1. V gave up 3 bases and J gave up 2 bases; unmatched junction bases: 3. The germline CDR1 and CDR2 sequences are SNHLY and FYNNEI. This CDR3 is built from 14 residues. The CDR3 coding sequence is TGTGCCAGCAGTGAGGGCAGGGGGAACTATGGCTACACCTTC. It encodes CASSEGRGNYGYTF.

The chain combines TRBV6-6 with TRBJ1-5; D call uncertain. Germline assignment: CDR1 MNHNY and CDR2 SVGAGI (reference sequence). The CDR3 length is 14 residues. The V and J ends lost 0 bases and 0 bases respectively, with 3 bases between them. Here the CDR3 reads CASSYSTSNQPQHF. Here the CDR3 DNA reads TGTGCCAGCAGTTACTCGACTAGCAATCAGCCCCAGCATTTT.

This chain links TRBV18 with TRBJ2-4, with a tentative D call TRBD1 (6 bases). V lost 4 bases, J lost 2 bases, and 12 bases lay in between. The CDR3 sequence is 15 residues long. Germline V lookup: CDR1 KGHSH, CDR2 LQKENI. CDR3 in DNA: TGTGCCAGCTCACTCGACCAGGGGTCCAAAAACATTCAGTACTTC. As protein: CASSLDQGSKNIQYF.

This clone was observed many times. The CDR3 bases are TGTGCCAGCTCACACACACTAGCGGGAGACGCAGATACGCAGTATTTT. As protein: CASSHTLAGDADTQYF. The chain uses TRBV18 and TRBJ2-3; 11 bases line up with TRBD2. The CDR3 is made up of 16 amino acids. The ends lost 4 bases at V and 4 bases at J; junction bases unmatched: 7. The germline CDR1 and CDR2 sequences are KGHSH and LQKENI.

In DNA, the CDR3 is TGTGCCAGCTCACCACCGGGGGCGCAGGATCAGCCCCAGCATTTT. Translated: CASSPPGAQDQPQHF. The genes are TRBV18 and TRBJ1-5, with a weak D call TRBD1 (6 bases). The length of the CDR3 is 15 residues. Germline lookup yields CDR1 KGHSH and CDR2 LQKENI. Trimming pared 0 bases from V and 5 bases from J, leaving 11 bases between.

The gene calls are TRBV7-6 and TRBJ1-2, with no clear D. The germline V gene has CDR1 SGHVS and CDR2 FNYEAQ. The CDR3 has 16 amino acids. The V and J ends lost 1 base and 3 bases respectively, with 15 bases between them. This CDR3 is CASSLGRESKDYGYTF. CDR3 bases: TGTGCCAGCAGCTTAGGTCGGGAGTCTAAGGACTATGGCTACACCTTC.

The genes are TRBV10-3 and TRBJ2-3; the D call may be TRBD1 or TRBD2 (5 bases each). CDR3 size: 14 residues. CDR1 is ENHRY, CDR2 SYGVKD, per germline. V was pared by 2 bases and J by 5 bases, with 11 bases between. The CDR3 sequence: CAISEGTPVDTQYF. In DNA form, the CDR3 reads TGTGCCATCAGTGAGGGGACCCCTGTAGATACGCAGTATTTT.

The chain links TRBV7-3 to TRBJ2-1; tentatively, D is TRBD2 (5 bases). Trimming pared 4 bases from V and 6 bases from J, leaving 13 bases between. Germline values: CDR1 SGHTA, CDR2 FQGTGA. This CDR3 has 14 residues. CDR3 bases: TGTGCCAGCAGCTCACAAGGAGGCAGCAATGAGCAGTTCTTC. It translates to CASSSQGGSNEQFF.

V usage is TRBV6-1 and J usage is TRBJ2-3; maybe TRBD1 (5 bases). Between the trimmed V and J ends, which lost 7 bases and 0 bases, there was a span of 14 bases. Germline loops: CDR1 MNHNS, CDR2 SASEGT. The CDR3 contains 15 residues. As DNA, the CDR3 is TGTGCCAGCATCCTCTCAGGGTTAAGCACAGATACGCAGTATTTT. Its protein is CASILSGLSTDTQYF.